This is a list of T cell receptor beta chains from one sample in a study of cytomegalovirus exposure and HLA in healthy donors. Data came from immunoSEQ multiplex PCR; TCRdb stores just in-frame clones and leaves some out. There are over 50,000 clones in the sample; around 89% occur only once, and approximately 1.6% lies in the top ten. Sample: PBMCs. These receptors all come from a man aged 25-45 years in good health and CMV-seropositive. CDR3s include the opening cysteine and the closing phenylalanine or tryptophan. The D gene is left open where the match is weak. Not all rows give a size; the values are once, few, many and, for expanded clones, a class.

d_call j_call v_call clone_size cdr3_nt cdr3_aa
TRBD1 TRBJ2-7 TRBV28 - TGTGCCAGCAGAAGACAGGGGGCATCCTACGAGCAGTACTTC CASRRQGASYEQYF
TRBD2 TRBJ2-1 TRBV5-1 - TGCGCCAGCAGCGGCCGGGACTACGATAACTACAATGAGCAGTTCTTC CASSGRDYDNYNEQFF
TRBD1 TRBJ1-1 TRBV6-1 - TGTGCCAGCAGAAGGACAGGGAGCAACACTGAAGCTTTCTTT CASRRTGSNTEAFF
- TRBJ2-1 TRBV7-2 - TGTGCCAGCAGCTATCAGGGTGGGGAGGCCAATGAGCAGTTCTTC CASSYQGGEANEQFF
TRBD1 TRBJ2-2 TRBV28 - TGTGCCAGCAGTTTTCTTGGACAGGCATCCGGGGAGCTGTTTTTT CASSFLGQASGELFF
- TRBJ2-7 TRBV28 - TGTGCCAGCAGTTTGATTCGGACAGACTACGAGCAGTACTTC CASSLIRTDYEQYF
- TRBJ2-7 TRBV13 once TGTGCCAGCAGCTTAGCGGAGAAAGGCTACGAGCAGTACTTC CASSLAEKGYEQYF
TRBD1 TRBJ1-2 TRBV28 - TGTGCCAGCATTACGACAGGGGGCCGAGACTATGGCTACACCTTC CASITTGGRDYGYTF
TRBD1 TRBJ2-7 TRBV6-6 - TGTGCCAGCAGGTTGGCAGGGGGAAGCTCCTACGAGCAGTACTTC CASRLAGGSSYEQYF
- TRBJ2-7 TRBV10-3 - TGTGCCATCAGTGATACAGGTGGGGACTACGAGCAGTACTTC CAISDTGGDYEQYF
- TRBJ1-1 TRBV7-9 - TGTGCCAGCAGCTTAGAACGGGAAGAGACTGAAGCTTTCTTT CASSLEREETEAFF
TRBD1 TRBJ2-7 TRBV9 - TGTGCCAGCAGCGTAGGCCAGGGGGCCTACGAGCAGTACTTC CASSVGQGAYEQYF
TRBD1 TRBJ2-7 TRBV14 - TGTGCCAGCAGCTCTTGGACAGGGGCCTACGAGCAGTACTTC CASSSWTGAYEQYF
- TRBJ2-1 TRBV7-9 once TGTGCCAGCAGCTCGACTAGTCTCTACAATGAGCAGTTCTTC CASSSTSLYNEQFF
- TRBJ1-1 TRBV7-6 - TGTGCCAGCAGCTCTCCCGGGACAAGTAACACTGAAGCTTTCTTT CASSSPGTSNTEAFF
TRBD1 TRBJ2-1 TRBV4-2 - TGTGCCAGCAGCCAAGGACCGGGGACAGGGCAGGGTGAGCAGTTCTTC CASSQGPGTGQGEQFF
TRBD2 TRBJ2-1 TRBV19 - TGTGCCAGTAGTATAATCGGCGGGAGGGCCGACAATGAGCAGTTCTTC CASSIIGGRADNEQFF
TRBD2 TRBJ2-5 TRBV29-1 - TGCAGCGTTGCACAGGTAGCGGGAGAGACCCAGTACTTC CSVAQVAGETQYF
TRBD1 TRBJ1-1 TRBV5-1 - TGCGCCAGCAGCTATTCCGGGACAGGCGAAGCTTTCTTT CASSYSGTGEAFF
TRBD2 TRBJ2-1 TRBV5-1 once TGCGCCAGCAGCTCGACACCGGGACTAGCTGGAGATGAGCAGTTCTTC CASSSTPGLAGDEQFF
TRBD2 TRBJ2-3 TRBV28 - TGTGCCAGCAGTCAGACTAGCGGGTATAGCACAGATACGCAGTATTTT CASSQTSGYSTDTQYF
TRBD1 TRBJ1-2 TRBV5-4 - TGTGCCAGCAGCTTGACAGGGGAGATCACCTATGGCTACACCTTC CASSLTGEITYGYTF
- TRBJ2-5 TRBV2 - TGTGCCAGCAAGGGGGATTCGTACCAAGAGACCCAGTACTTC CASKGDSYQETQYF
TRBD2 TRBJ2-7 TRBV7-2 few TGTGCCAGCAGCTTACGGCCTAGCGGGAGAGGCGAGCAGTACTTC CASSLRPSGRGEQYF
- TRBJ2-5 TRBV2 once TGTGCCAGCAGTGAATTGACTAGTTGGGAGACCCAGTACTTC CASSELTSWETQYF
- TRBJ2-2 TRBV18 - TGTGCCAGCTCAATAGAGGTTGCGAACACCGGGGAGCTGTTTTTT CASSIEVANTGELFF
TRBD1 TRBJ1-5 TRBV28 - TGTGCCAGCAGCCAATCCCGGGACAGGCGATATAGCAATCAGCCCCAGCATTTT CASSQSRDRRYSNQPQHF
- TRBJ2-2 TRBV5-1 - TGCGCCAGCAGCTTCGGGGGCGGGGAGCTGTTTTTT CASSFGGGELFF
- TRBJ1-1 TRBV11-3 few TGTGCCAGCAGCTCTTCCCAGGGAGGTGAAGCTTTCTTT CASSSSQGGEAFF
- TRBJ1-6 TRBV4-1 few TGCGCCAGCAGCCAAGGGAAAGCCTGGGCTGACTCACCCCTCCACTTT CASSQGKAWADSPLHF
TRBD2 TRBJ2-7 TRBV27 - TGTGCCAGCAGTTTATCATGGGGGGGCTACGAGCAGTACTTC CASSLSWGGYEQYF